These 12 T cell receptor beta chains share one sample of origin, sequenced in a study of Ad26.COV2.S vaccination and SARS-CoV-2 variants. The treatment denotes: roughly 19 received Ad26.COV2.S at low or high dose, single or two shots; about five received placebo; per-sample allocation not given. Samples were taken on day 63 after the first vaccine or placebo injection. Sequenced by immunoSEQ multiplex PCR; TCRdb stores in-frame clones only, minus some. The data show approximately 360,000 clones, 83% seen once. Sequencing was performed on peripheral blood, taken in a trial of Ad26.COV2.S vaccine versus placebo. All receptors come from a person aged 18-65 years who received the Ad26.COV2.S COVID-19 vaccine or a placebo.

This chain connects TRBV10-3 to TRBJ1-1; D uncertain. CDR3 length: 15 amino acids. The V gene's germline CDR1 is ENHRY and CDR2 SYGVKD. Trimming took 2 bases from V and 1 from J, leaving 11 bases between them. The CDR3 sequence: CAISEDGVGNTEAFF. The CDR3 DNA sequence: TGTGCCATCAGTGAGGATGGGGTGGGGAACACTGAAGCTTTCTTT.

The rearrangement joins TRBV12-5 to TRBJ2-3; D may be TRBD1 (6 bases). Trimming took 2 bases from V and 2 from J, leaving 8 bases between them. CDR3 length: 14 amino acids. Germline V gives CDR1 LGHNT, CDR2 FRNRAP. DNA of the CDR3: TGTGCTAGTGGTTTGTCAGGGGCCACAGATACGCAGTATTTT. This codes for CASGLSGATDTQYF.

This clone was detected only once. V is TRBV6-5 and J is TRBJ2-2, with 7 bases lining up with TRBD2. CDR3 length: 15 residues. The trim removed 6 bases at V and 5 bases at J, leaving 9 bases unmatched. The germline V gene has CDR1 MNHEY and CDR2 SVGAGI. This CDR3 reads CASSPSGGGTGELFF. CDR3 nucleotide sequence: TGTGCCAGCAGCCCCTCGGGGGGTGGAACCGGGGAGCTGTTTTTT.

This chain connects TRBV11-3 to TRBJ2-1; the D is unclear. The V end lost 5 bases, the J end lost 2 bases, and 10 bases lay between the germline ends. This CDR3 comprises 14 residues. Per the germline V gene, CDR1 is SGHNT and CDR2 is YENEEA. CDR3 protein: CASSPRGTYNEQFF. CDR3 sequence (DNA): TGTGCCAGCAGCCCCCGAGGTACCTACAATGAGCAGTTCTTC.

The rearrangement joins TRBV5-1 to TRBJ1-5, with D possibly matching TRBD1 (5 bases). The CDR3 is 13 amino acids. CDR1 and CDR2 (germline): SGHRS, YFSETQ. Trimming pared 1 base from V and 6 bases from J, leaving 8 bases between. CDR3 sequence (DNA): TGCGCCAGCAGCTTGTCAGGGAGTCAGCCCCAGCATTTT. This codes for CASSLSGSQPQHF.

The rearrangement uses TRBV13 and TRBJ2-2, with D tentatively TRBD1 (6 bases). Germline V gives CDR1 PRHDT, CDR2 FYEKMQ (reference sequence). The ends were cut back, 3 bases at V and 3 bases at J, with 11 bases in the middle. This CDR3 spans 15 amino acids. CDR3 sequence: CASSFAGAHTGELFF. The DNA for the CDR3 is TGTGCCAGCAGCTTCGCAGGGGCCCACACCGGGGAGCTGTTTTTT.

The chain couples TRBV6-6 to TRBJ1-4, with D perhaps matching TRBD1 (5 bases). The CDR3 length is 14 residues. Deletions cut 7 bases from V and 4 bases from J, with 13 bases between. Germline V gene lookup returns CDR1 MNHNY and CDR2 SVGAGI (reference sequence). The CDR3: CASTLDGHNEKLFF. The CDR3, as DNA: TGTGCCAGCACCTTGGACGGACATAATGAAAAACTGTTTTTT.

This rearrangement joins TRBV2 to TRBJ1-5; D perhaps matches TRBD1 (5 bases). The CDR3 is 13 residues long. V was pared by 3 bases and J by 6 bases, with 9 bases between. CDR1 and CDR2 (germline): SNHLY, FYNNEI. The CDR3 region has the DNA TGTGCCAGCAGTGAGGAAGGGGCTCAGCCCCAGCATTTT. This codes for CASSEEGAQPQHF.

The chain employs TRBV5-4 and TRBJ1-1; TRBD1 is a possible D gene (5 bases). CDR1 and CDR2 (germline): SGHNT, YYREEE (reference sequence). V shed 5 bases and J shed 7 bases, with 18 bases lying between them. CDR3 size: 14 residues. The CDR3 is CASRLVGGKDEAFF. The CDR3 nucleotides read TGTGCCAGCAGACTCGTTGGGGGGAAGGATGAAGCTTTCTTT.

The chain employs TRBV5-1 and TRBJ2-3; D perhaps matches TRBD1 (5 bases). The germline V gene encodes CDR1 SGHRS and CDR2 YFSETQ. The length of the CDR3 is 17 residues. V was shortened by 2 bases and J by 3 bases, with 19 bases between the two germline ends. CDR3 amino acids: CASSFYGRAAGTDTQYF. The CDR3 DNA follows: TGCGCCAGCAGCTTTTACGGCAGGGCGGCTGGGACAGATACGCAGTATTTT.

The chain couples TRBV6-7 to TRBJ2-5, with D maybe TRBD1 (6 bases). TRBV6-7 is labeled an ORF, and its function is uncertain. This CDR3 is built from 14 residues. The V end was cut by 2 bases, the J end by 3 bases, with 10 bases between. The CDR3 region is CASSYPYREETQYF. CDR3 nucleotides: TGTGCCAGCAGTTACCCATACAGGGAAGAGACCCAGTACTTC.

The chain carries TRBV7-9 and TRBJ2-2; D is ambiguous. The CDR3 runs to 12 residues. Trimming shortened V by 5 bases and J by 6 bases, and 7 bases separated the two germline ends. The V gene's germline CDR1 is SEHNR and CDR2 FQNEAQ (reference sequence). CDR3 in DNA: TGTGCCAGCAGCCCCTTACCCGGGGAGCTGTTTTTT. It translates to CASSPLPGELFF.